Listed below are T cell receptor beta chains from one sample, sequenced in a study of blood T cell repertoires in COVID-19. The data were produced by immunoSEQ multiplex PCR, yet TCRdb's version contains in-frame clones alone and is incomplete. The sample holds about 410,000 clones, around 89% seen once. Sequenced input: peripheral blood. These receptors were taken from a middle-aged woman with COVID-19, enrolled during active disease. The CDR3 runs from the conserved cysteine through the conserved F or W. The D gene is left open where the match is weak. Clone size is shown for a subset of rows, as once, few, many or a class of expanded clone.

>.|TRBJ1-6|TRBV19|.
CASSIGRAESPLHF
TGTGCCAGTAGTATCGGCAGGGCGGAATCACCCCTCCACTTT
>TRBD1|TRBJ1-5|TRBV20-1|.
CSASKGPGGQPQHF
TGCAGTGCTAGTAAGGGGCCAGGGGGACAGCCCCAGCATTTT
>TRBD2|TRBJ2-5|TRBV7-2|.
CASSLGGGETQYF
TGTGCCAGCAGCTTAGGGGGGGGAGAGACCCAGTACTTC
>TRBD2|TRBJ2-5|TRBV30|.
CAWGSGGGPTQYF
TGTGCCTGGGGTAGCGGGGGGGGCCCGACCCAGTACTTC
>TRBD1|TRBJ1-2|TRBV7-9|few
CASSRTGSSNGYTF
TGTGCCAGCAGTCGGACAGGGTCGAGCAATGGCTACACCTTC
>.|TRBJ2-2|TRBV5-1|.
CASSAGSTNTGELFF
TGCGCCAGCAGCGCCGGGAGCACGAACACCGGGGAGCTGTTTTTT
>TRBD2|TRBJ2-7|TRBV6-6|.
CASSPAVAGGRVQYF
TGTGCCAGCAGTCCCGCGGTAGCGGGAGGGCGGGTGCAGTACTTC
>.|TRBJ1-1|TRBV27|once
CASSHPPGGLNTEAFF
TGTGCCAGCAGTCACCCCCCGGGAGGACTGAACACTGAAGCTTTCTTT
>.|TRBJ1-3|TRBV18|.
CASSPLKIDRNSGNTIYF
TGTGCCAGCTCACCCCTAAAGATCGACAGGAACTCTGGAAACACCATATATTTT
>.|TRBJ1-6|TRBV30|.
CAWGLMGASYNSPLHF
TGTGCGTGGGGTCTCATGGGGGCGAGCTATAATTCACCCCTCCACTTT
>.|TRBJ2-2|TRBV5-1|.
CASSSRDSITGELFF
TGCGCCAGCAGCTCGCGGGACAGTATCACCGGGGAGCTGTTTTTT
>TRBD2|TRBJ2-3|TRBV7-9|.
CASRGGITDTQYF
TGTGCCAGCAGGGGGGGGATCACAGATACGCAGTATTTT
>.|TRBJ2-7|TRBV27|.
CASSPADYAGYEQYF
TGTGCCAGCAGTCCTGCCGATTACGCCGGCTACGAGCAGTACTTC
>TRBD1|TRBJ1-1|TRBV28|.
CASRWGTGNTEAFF
TGTGCCAGCAGATGGGGGACAGGGAACACTGAAGCTTTCTTT
>TRBD2|TRBJ2-1|TRBV6-5|.
CASRVGGPGNEQFF
TGTGCCAGCCGGGTGGGAGGGCCGGGGAATGAGCAGTTCTTC
>TRBD1|TRBJ2-7|TRBV7-2|few
CASSLDRGYEQYF
TGTGCCAGCAGCTTGGACAGGGGCTACGAGCAGTACTTC
>.|TRBJ1-1|TRBV6-2/TRBV6-3|.
CASSQTGIEAFF
TGTGCCAGCAGTCAAACAGGGATTGAAGCTTTCTTT
>.|TRBJ1-4|TRBV19|.
CASRDGATNEKLFF
TGTGCCAGCCGAGACGGAGCAACTAATGAAAAACTGTTTTTT
>.|TRBJ2-4|TRBV6-5|once
CASSLTGIAKNIQYF
TGTGCCAGCAGCCTGACAGGAATAGCCAAAAACATTCAGTACTTC
>.|TRBJ1-3|TRBV30|.
CAWSVDGGNSGNTIYF
TGTGCCTGGAGTGTAGATGGCGGCAATTCTGGAAACACCATATATTTT
>.|TRBJ2-5|TRBV5-1|once
CASSRNGGQRETQYF
TGCGCCAGCAGCCGGAACGGGGGGCAGAGAGAGACCCAGTACTTC
>.|TRBJ1-2|TRBV3-1/TRBV3-2|.
CASSQDWQGFDGYTF
TGTGCCAGCAGCCAAGATTGGCAGGGGTTTGATGGCTACACCTTC
>TRBD1|TRBJ2-3|TRBV9|.
CASAGTGGTDTQYF
TGTGCCAGCGCAGGAACAGGGGGCACAGATACGCAGTATTTT
>TRBD2|TRBJ2-3|TRBV7-9|.
CASSLTSGGYTDTQYF
TGTGCCAGCAGCCTCACTAGCGGGGGCTACACAGATACGCAGTATTTT
>.|TRBJ1-1|TRBV5-1|.
CASSFRRDTEAFF
TGCGCCAGCAGCTTCCGCAGGGACACTGAAGCTTTCTTT
>.|TRBJ2-7|TRBV7-9|.
CASSLVGTPYEQYF
TGTGCCAGCAGCTTAGTTGGCACCCCCTACGAGCAGTACTTC
>TRBD1|TRBJ1-3|TRBV6-1|.
CASSEFPGQGVSPGNTIYF
TGTGCCAGCAGTGAATTTCCGGGACAGGGAGTCAGCCCTGGAAACACCATATATTTT
>TRBD1|TRBJ1-2|TRBV19|.
CASSNRQGSYGYTF
TGTGCCAGTAGTAACAGACAGGGAAGCTATGGCTACACCTTC
>.|TRBJ2-3|TRBV4-3|.
CASSQDDARDTQYF
TGCGCCAGCAGCCAAGATGATGCGAGAGATACGCAGTATTTT
>TRBD1|TRBJ1-5|TRBV19|.
CASSKLTGGNNQPQHF
TGTGCCAGTAGTAAACTGACAGGGGGTAACAATCAGCCCCAGCATTTT
>.|TRBJ2-6|TRBV5-1|.
CASSLGARGANVLTF
TGCGCCAGCAGCTTGGGGGCGCGCGGGGCCAACGTCCTGACTTTC
>.|TRBJ2-7|TRBV3-1/TRBV3-2|.
CASSQGGLLEQYF
TGTGCCAGCAGCCAAGGGGGACTGTTGGAGCAGTACTTC
>.|TRBJ2-2|TRBV27|.
CASSFLNTGELFF
TGTGCCAGCAGTTTTCTGAACACCGGGGAGCTGTTTTTT
>.|TRBJ1-1|TRBV7-9|few
CASSLQGPTEAFF
TGTGCCAGCAGCCTACAGGGACCTACTGAAGCTTTCTTT
>.|TRBJ2-7|TRBV6-2/TRBV6-3|.
CASSPGGNRNEQYF
TGTGCCAGCAGTCCGGGCGGGAATAGGAACGAGCAGTACTTC
>TRBD1|TRBJ1-1|TRBV6-5|.
CASSPWTGSELQAFF
TGTGCCAGCAGCCCCTGGACAGGATCGGAACTTCAAGCTTTCTTT
>TRBD2|TRBJ2-1|TRBV27|.
CASSLGLAGYNEQFF
TGTGCCAGCAGTTTGGGACTAGCGGGGTACAATGAGCAGTTCTTC
>TRBD1|TRBJ2-1|TRBV5-1|.
CASSLNTGQGAFEQFF
TGCGCCAGCAGCTTGAATACGGGACAGGGGGCTTTTGAGCAGTTCTTC
>.|TRBJ1-5|TRBV18|.
CASSPFRRGSNQPQHF
TGTGCCAGCTCACCCTTTCGGCGAGGAAGCAATCAGCCCCAGCATTTT
>.|TRBJ1-1|TRBV6-6|.
CASSYSKEGAFF
TGTGCCAGCAGTTACTCGAAGGAGGGGGCTTTCTTT
>TRBD1|TRBJ1-1|TRBV19|.
CASSKLRQGRTEAFF
TGTGCCAGTAGTAAGCTTAGACAGGGTCGCACTGAAGCTTTCTTT
>TRBD1|TRBJ1-4|TRBV9|.
CASSVVPGTGVEKLFF
TGTGCCAGCAGCGTAGTCCCAGGGACAGGGGTTGAAAAACTGTTTTTT
>.|TRBJ2-1|TRBV15|few
CATSSEPGVINEQFF
TGTGCCACCAGCTCGGAGCCAGGGGTGATCAATGAGCAGTTCTTC
>.|TRBJ2-5|TRBV6-5|.
CASSYSQGGSQETQYF
TGTGCCAGCAGTTACTCCCAGGGGGGAAGTCAAGAGACCCAGTACTTC
>.|TRBJ1-1|TRBV5-1|.
CASSPGGQGGAFF
TGCGCCAGCAGCCCCGGGGGGCAGGGAGGAGCTTTCTTT
>TRBD1|TRBJ1-1|TRBV5-4|.
CASSSTGTGRMNTEAFF
TGTGCCAGCAGCTCTACCGGGACAGGGAGAATGAACACTGAAGCTTTCTTT